This paragraph covers one T cell receptor (beta chain) sequence. The data stem from a study of blood T cell repertoires in COVID-19. Turning to the study itself: Samples taken during acute and convalescent COVID-19 were collected in the United States, Italy and Spain.

J was trimmed by 6 bases and V by 5 bases; bases with no gene match: 6. The length of the CDR3 is 14 residues. From germline, CDR1 is MNHEY and CDR2 SVGAGI. As originally analysed: Quantification of nucleated cells was approximated via reference gene primer amplification. Generated by immunoSEQ multiplex PCR, the TCRdb table keeps only in-frame clones and is missing some. V, J and clone size were drawn from that table, and D and trimming were deduced from the DNA. The sample lists around 140,000 clones, 60% to 85% occurring once. The chain recombines TRBV6-5 with TRBJ2-1; 8 bases are shared with TRBD1. This receptor was taken from a man aged 50 to 59 with acute or convalescent COVID-19. The sequenced sample consisted of peripheral blood. Here the CDR3 DNA reads TGTGCCAGCAGTCGACAGGGGCGGTCCAATGAGCAGTTCTTC. It codes for CASSRQGRSNEQFF.